One sample yielded the 14 T cell receptor beta chains listed below, sequenced in a study of early T cells in non-severe SARS-CoV-2 infection. TCRdb re-derived calls from the 5' RACE reads in MiXCR, one entry per CDR3 protein. This sample yields some 60,000 distinct CDR3 sequences, of which 8.5% to 10% are seen a single time; approximately 15% belongs to the top ten. Input material: whole blood. These receptors were taken from an adult who was a healthcare worker with PCR-confirmed SARS-CoV-2 infection or an uninfected control (not recorded which).

This clonotype was counted ten times or more. The chain recombines TRBV7-2 with TRBJ2-7, with 7 bases lining up with TRBD2. The germline V gene has CDR1 SGHTA and CDR2 FQGNSA. The CDR3 contains 15 residues. With 5 bases clipped from V and 5 bases from J, the junction kept 12 bases outside the gene matches. CDR3 region: CASSRIGGRADEQYF. The CDR3 DNA follows: TGTGCCAGCAGCCGGATCGGGGGGAGGGCCGACGAGCAGTACTTC.

In its sample, this clonotype was seen many times. The chain links TRBV12-3 or TRBV12-4 to TRBJ2-3; D is ambiguous. The V gene lost 3 bases and the J gene lost 6 bases, with 4 bases spanning the gap. CDR3 length: 11 amino acids. CDR3 sequence reads: CASSFGDTQYF. DNA of the CDR3: TGTGCCAGCAGTTTCGGCGATACGCAGTATTTT.

J is TRBJ2-5 and V is TRBV4-3, with 7 bases that match TRBD1. Germline CDR1 reads LGHNA; CDR2 reads YSLEER. J gave up 2 bases and V 5 bases, and 2 bases lay outside the gene matches. The CDR3 contains 13 residues. The DNA for the CDR3 is TGCGCCAGCAGCGTGGACAGGCAAGAGACCCAGTACTTC. It yields the protein CASSVDRQETQYF.

This clonotype came up a few times. This CDR3 reads CSAPGYSPYEQYF. As DNA, the CDR3 is TGCAGTGCCCCGGGCTATTCCCCTTACGAGCAGTACTTC. This chain connects TRBV20-1 to TRBJ2-7; D gene unclear. CDR3 length: 13 residues. Looked up from germline, CDR1 is DFQATT and CDR2 is SNEGSKA (reference sequence). Trimming pared 6 bases from V and 4 bases from J, leaving 16 bases between.

This clonotype was seen at least ten times. The rearrangement joins TRBV28 to TRBJ1-5, with TRBD1 identical over 10 bases. The CDR3 extends over 15 amino acids. CDR1 is MDHEN, CDR2 SYDVKM, per germline. V lost 4 bases, J lost 7 bases, and 7 bases stayed unmatched. The DNA for the CDR3 is TGTGCCAGCAGTTGGCCGGACAGGGGGGGGCAGCCCCAGCATTTT. This encodes CASSWPDRGGQPQHF.

At least ten counts were recorded for this clonotype. The chain combines TRBV20-1 with TRBJ2-3; the D gene could be TRBD1 or TRBD2 (5 bases each). The CDR3 extends over 15 amino acids. Germline assignment: CDR1 DFQATT and CDR2 SNEGSKA (reference sequence). V was pared by 3 bases and J by 0 bases, with 13 bases between. The CDR3 nucleotides are TGCAGTGCTAGGGGGACGGCGTATAGCACAGATACGCAGTATTTT. Amino acids: CSARGTAYSTDTQYF.

The rearrangement joins TRBV5-1 to TRBJ2-1, with D possibly TRBD1 on 6 matching bases. The germline V gene encodes CDR1 SGHRS and CDR2 YFSETQ. V was cut by 6 bases and J by 5 bases, with 18 bases left in between. The CDR3 totals 15 residues. The CDR3 is CASTEYRAVHNEQFF. CDR3 bases: TGCGCCAGCACTGAATACAGGGCGGTCCACAATGAGCAGTTCTTC.

This clonotype was found many times. The chain joins TRBV20-1 to TRBJ2-7, with D unresolved. The CDR3 runs 13 residues. The V gene's germline CDR1 is DFQATT and CDR2 SNEGSKA (reference sequence). The germline V and J ends were trimmed by 0 bases and 7 bases, with 13 bases remaining between them. The CDR3 protein is CSAREPGRAEQYF. CDR3 sequence (DNA): TGCAGTGCTAGAGAACCCGGACGGGCGGAGCAGTACTTC.

This clonotype showed up just once. CDR3 nucleotide sequence: TGCGCCAGCAACCCACTGAGGACAGGGATGAGTACGCAGTATTTT. Protein: CASNPLRTGMSTQYF. V is TRBV4-3 and J is TRBJ2-3; TRBD1 agrees at 8 bases. The CDR3 is 15 residues long. With 7 bases clipped from V and 8 bases from J, the junction kept 14 bases outside the gene matches. CDR1 is LGHNA, CDR2 YSLEER, per germline.

CDR3 region: CASSSDRGLKTDTQYF. CDR3 bases: TGTGCCAGCAGTTCGGACAGGGGGCTAAAAACAGATACGCAGTATTTT. V usage is TRBV28 and J usage is TRBJ2-3, with 11 bases that match TRBD1. Germline V gene sequence: CDR1 MDHEN, CDR2 SYDVKM. With V trimmed by 4 bases and J by 3 bases, 6 bases remained unmatched. The CDR3 is made up of 16 amino acids.

This clonotype was seen ten or more times. This chain connects TRBV5-1 to TRBJ2-3, with D tentatively TRBD1 (7 bases). Germline CDR1 and CDR2: SGHRS and YFSETQ. The CDR3 sequence is 14 residues long. Trimming took 3 bases from V and 3 from J, leaving 11 bases between them. CDR3 protein: CASSSQGRTDTQYF. CDR3 coding DNA: TGCGCCAGCAGCTCACAGGGGAGGACAGATACGCAGTATTTT.

In its sample, this clonotype was seen a few times. J is TRBJ2-5 and V is TRBV9; D remains unclear. This CDR3 comprises 14 residues. Between the trimmed V and J ends, which lost 0 bases and 4 bases, there was a span of 10 bases. Germline-derived CDR1 and CDR2 are SGDLS and YYNGEE. The CDR3 here is CASSVGWTRETQYF. DNA of the CDR3: TGTGCCAGCAGCGTAGGTTGGACGAGAGAGACCCAGTACTTC.

The V gene is TRBV10-3, the J gene TRBJ2-1, with D possibly TRBD1 on 6 matching bases. V shed 7 bases and J shed 10 bases, with 11 bases lying between them. Germline assignment: CDR1 ENHRY and CDR2 SYGVKD. The CDR3 contains 11 residues. CDR3 bases: TGTGCCATCACCACCGGGACAGAGCAGTTCTTC. This encodes CAITTGTEQFF.

This clonotype was detected many times. CDR3: CASTLAAGWSSPLHF. The CDR3 nucleotides are TGTGCCAGCACCCTCGCGGCGGGGTGGAGTTCACCCCTCCACTTT. This chain joins TRBV6-5 and TRBJ1-6, with D unresolved. V was cut by 7 bases and J by 9 bases, with 19 bases left in between. The germline V gene encodes CDR1 MNHEY and CDR2 SVGAGI. This CDR3 has 15 amino acids.